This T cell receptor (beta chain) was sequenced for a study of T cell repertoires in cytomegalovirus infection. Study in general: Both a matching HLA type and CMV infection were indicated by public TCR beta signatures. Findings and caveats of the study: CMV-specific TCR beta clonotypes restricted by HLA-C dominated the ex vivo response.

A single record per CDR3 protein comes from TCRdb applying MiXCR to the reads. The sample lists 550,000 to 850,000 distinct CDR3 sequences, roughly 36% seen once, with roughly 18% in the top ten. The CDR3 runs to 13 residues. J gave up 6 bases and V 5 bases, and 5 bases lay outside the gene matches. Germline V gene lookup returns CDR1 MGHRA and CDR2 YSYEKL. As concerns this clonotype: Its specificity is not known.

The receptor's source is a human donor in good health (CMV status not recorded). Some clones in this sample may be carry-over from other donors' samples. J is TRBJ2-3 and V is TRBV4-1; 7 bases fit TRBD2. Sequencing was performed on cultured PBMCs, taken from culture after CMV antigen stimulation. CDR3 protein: CASSVGRVDTQYF. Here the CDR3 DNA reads TGCGCCAGCAGCGTAGGGAGGGTGGATACGCAGTATTTT.